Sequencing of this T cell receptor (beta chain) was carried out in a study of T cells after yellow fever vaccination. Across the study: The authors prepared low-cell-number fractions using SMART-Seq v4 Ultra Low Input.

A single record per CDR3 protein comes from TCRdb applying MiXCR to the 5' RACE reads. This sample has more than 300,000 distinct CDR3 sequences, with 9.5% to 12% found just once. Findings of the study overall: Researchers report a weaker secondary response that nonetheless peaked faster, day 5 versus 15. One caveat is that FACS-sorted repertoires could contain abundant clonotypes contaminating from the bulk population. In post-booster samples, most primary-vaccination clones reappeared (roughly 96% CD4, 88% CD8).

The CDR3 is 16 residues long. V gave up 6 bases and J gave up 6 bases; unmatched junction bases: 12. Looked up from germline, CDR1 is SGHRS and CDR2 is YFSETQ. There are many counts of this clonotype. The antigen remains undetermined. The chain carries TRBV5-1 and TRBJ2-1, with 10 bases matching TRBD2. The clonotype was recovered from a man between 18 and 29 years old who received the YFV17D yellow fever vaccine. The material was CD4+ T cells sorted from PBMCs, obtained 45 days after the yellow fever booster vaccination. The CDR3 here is CASKIQPTSGPNEQFF. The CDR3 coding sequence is TGCGCCAGCAAGATACAACCGACTAGCGGGCCCAATGAGCAGTTCTTC. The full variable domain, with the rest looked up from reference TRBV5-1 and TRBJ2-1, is KAGVTQTPRYLIKTRGQQVTLSCSPISGHRSVSWYQQTPGQGLQFLFEYFSETQRNKGNFPGRFSGRQFSNSRSEMNVSTLELGDSALYLCASKIQPTSGPNEQFFGPGTRLTVL.